This is a list of T cell receptor beta chains from one sample in a study of CD8+CD57+ T cells in acquired aplastic anemia. TCRdb re-called the reads through MiXCR, storing one row per CDR3 protein. The sample holds over 150,000 distinct CDR3 sequences, around 48% seen once. Material: sorted CD4+, CD8+, or CD8+CD57+ T cells (not recorded which) from PBMCs. The receptor source for this set is a human donor with aplastic anemia. CDR3s include the opening cysteine and the closing phenylalanine or tryptophan. D genes are given only for firm matches. Clone size is given for some rows only: seen once, a few or many times, or a class if the clone is expanded.

V gene: TRBV19; D gene: NA; J gene: TRBJ1-1; clone size: many; CDR3 DNA: TGTGCCAGTGGCCCGGGAGGATTTGAAGCTTTCTTT; CDR3 protein: CASGPGGFEAFF
V gene: TRBV5-1; D gene: TRBD2; J gene: TRBJ2-5; clone size: few; CDR3 DNA: TGCGCCAGCAGCCCGGGTCCCGGGGGCGTATCGGCGGGAGGCCAAGGGACCCAGTACTTC; CDR3 protein: CASSPGPGGVSAGGQGTQYF
V gene: TRBV19; D gene: NA; J gene: TRBJ2-2; clone size: NA; CDR3 DNA: TGTGCCAGTAAACGGGCCGGAACCGGGGAGCTGTTTTTT; CDR3 protein: CASKRAGTGELFF
V gene: TRBV4-2; D gene: NA; J gene: TRBJ2-6; clone size: NA; CDR3 DNA: TGTGCCAGCAGCCAAGAATCAGGGCCGGGGGCCAACGTCCTGACTTTC; CDR3 protein: CASSQESGPGANVLTF
V gene: TRBV6-1; D gene: NA; J gene: TRBJ2-1; clone size: many; CDR3 DNA: TGTGCCAGCGGACAAGTCCCCAGATACAATGAGCAGTTCTTC; CDR3 protein: CASGQVPRYNEQFF
V gene: TRBV12-3/TRBV12-4; D gene: NA; J gene: TRBJ2-5; clone size: many; CDR3 DNA: TGTGCCAGCAGTTTTCGGGGAAGAGAGACCCAGTACTTC; CDR3 protein: CASSFRGRETQYF
V gene: TRBV12-3/TRBV12-4; D gene: TRBD2; J gene: TRBJ2-1; clone size: NA; CDR3 DNA: TGTGCCAGCAAACGAGCGGGAGGGGATGAGCAGTTCTTC; CDR3 protein: CASKRAGGDEQFF
V gene: TRBV7-6; D gene: NA; J gene: TRBJ1-2; clone size: NA; CDR3 DNA: TGTGCCAGCGCGCCAGAGAGTCTCTATGGCTACACCTTC; CDR3 protein: CASAPESLYGYTF
V gene: TRBV9; D gene: TRBD2; J gene: TRBJ2-3; clone size: many; CDR3 DNA: TGTGCCAGCAGCCCGGGACTAGCGGCAGATACGCAGTATTTT; CDR3 protein: CASSPGLAADTQYF
V gene: TRBV11-2; D gene: NA; J gene: TRBJ2-4; clone size: many; CDR3 DNA: TGTGCCAGCAGCTTAGTACTACAGGGTGACATTCAGTACTTC; CDR3 protein: CASSLVLQGDIQYF
V gene: TRBV5-1; D gene: TRBD2; J gene: TRBJ2-2; clone size: many; CDR3 DNA: TGCGCCAGCAGCTTGGTGGGGGGGGTCACGACCGGGGAGCTGTTTTTT; CDR3 protein: CASSLVGGVTTGELFF
V gene: TRBV2; D gene: TRBD2; J gene: TRBJ2-2; clone size: medium-sized; CDR3 DNA: TGTGCCAGCCTCGGGGAGGGCTGGGCCGGGGAGCTGTTTTTT; CDR3 protein: CASLGEGWAGELFF
V gene: TRBV4-2; D gene: TRBD1; J gene: TRBJ1-2; clone size: many; CDR3 DNA: TGTGCCAGCAGCCAAGATTTGGCGGGACAGGGTGCCGGCTACACCTTC; CDR3 protein: CASSQDLAGQGAGYTF
V gene: TRBV25-1; D gene: NA; J gene: TRBJ2-3; clone size: NA; CDR3 DNA: TGTGCCAGCAGTGTACGAGTCCCCCACGTCCTCCCCAAAGATACGCAGTATTTT; CDR3 protein: CASSVRVPHVLPKDTQYF
V gene: TRBV11-1; D gene: TRBD2; J gene: TRBJ2-1; clone size: many; CDR3 DNA: TGTGCCAGCAGCTTAGCGGGGTCCGGGACTAGCGGGAGGCTGGATGAGCAGTTCTTC; CDR3 protein: CASSLAGSGTSGRLDEQFF
V gene: TRBV20-1; D gene: NA; J gene: TRBJ1-5; clone size: NA; CDR3 DNA: TGCAGTGCCGCCCGCGGGGGCAACGATCAGCCCCAGCATTTT; CDR3 protein: CSAARGGNDQPQHF
V gene: TRBV7-2; D gene: NA; J gene: TRBJ1-5; clone size: NA; CDR3 DNA: TGCGCCAGCAGCAAGGGCAACAATCAGCCCCAGCATTTT; CDR3 protein: CASSKGNNQPQHF
V gene: TRBV25-1; D gene: TRBD2; J gene: TRBJ2-1; clone size: NA; CDR3 DNA: TGTGCCAGCAGTGTGGGGAGCGGGGCGGTAAATGAGCAGTTCTTC; CDR3 protein: CASSVGSGAVNEQFF
V gene: TRBV10-3; D gene: TRBD1; J gene: TRBJ1-1; clone size: many; CDR3 DNA: TGTGCCCACCAGGACAGGGAGAACACTGAAGCTTTCTTT; CDR3 protein: CAHQDRENTEAFF
V gene: TRBV5-4; D gene: NA; J gene: TRBJ2-5; clone size: many; CDR3 DNA: TGTGCCAGCGGAAACCGGACTGGCACCAACCAAGAGACCCAGTACTTC; CDR3 protein: CASGNRTGTNQETQYF
V gene: TRBV30; D gene: NA; J gene: TRBJ1-1; clone size: NA; CDR3 DNA: TGTGCCTGGAGTACACTGGGGGGGGTCAATGAAGCTTTCTTT; CDR3 protein: CAWSTLGGVNEAFF
V gene: TRBV7-8; D gene: NA; J gene: TRBJ1-5; clone size: once; CDR3 DNA: TGTGCCAGCAGCTTAGGGTGGATCGGCAATCAGCCCCAGCATTTT; CDR3 protein: CASSLGWIGNQPQHF
V gene: TRBV9; D gene: TRBD1; J gene: TRBJ1-2; clone size: NA; CDR3 DNA: TGTGCCAGCAGCGCGATTACAGGGGACTATGGCTACACCTTC; CDR3 protein: CASSAITGDYGYTF
V gene: TRBV6-5; D gene: NA; J gene: TRBJ1-1; clone size: many; CDR3 DNA: TGTGCCAGCAGTTTTAGCGAACAGGGAGAAGCTTTCTTT; CDR3 protein: CASSFSEQGEAFF
V gene: TRBV11-2; D gene: NA; J gene: TRBJ2-1; clone size: NA; CDR3 DNA: TGTGCCAGCAGCTTGGAATTGTTGGACAATGAGCAGTTCTTC; CDR3 protein: CASSLELLDNEQFF
V gene: TRBV7-2; D gene: TRBD2; J gene: TRBJ2-7; clone size: many; CDR3 DNA: TGTGCCAGCAGCTTGGGACGAGCGGGAGGAACATCCTACGAGCAGTACTTC; CDR3 protein: CASSLGRAGGTSYEQYF
V gene: TRBV5-4; D gene: NA; J gene: TRBJ2-7; clone size: NA; CDR3 DNA: TGTGCCAGCAGCTTGATAGGTACACAGTACTACGAGCAGTACTTC; CDR3 protein: CASSLIGTQYYEQYF
V gene: TRBV20-1; D gene: TRBD2; J gene: TRBJ2-7; clone size: NA; CDR3 DNA: TGCAGTGCTAGAGATCCTAGCGGGATCTACGAGCAGTACTTC; CDR3 protein: CSARDPSGIYEQYF
V gene: TRBV27; D gene: TRBD1; J gene: TRBJ2-3; clone size: few; CDR3 DNA: TGTGCCAGCAGTCGAGCCCCGACAGGGGGCCTGGGAGATACGCAGTATTTT; CDR3 protein: CASSRAPTGGLGDTQYF
V gene: TRBV27; D gene: NA; J gene: TRBJ1-1; clone size: NA; CDR3 DNA: TGTGCCAGCATGAGGGTGGGGACTGAAGCTTTCTTT; CDR3 protein: CASMRVGTEAFF
V gene: TRBV2; D gene: TRBD1; J gene: TRBJ1-1; clone size: few; CDR3 DNA: TGTGCCACGAATCCGCGGACAGGCAACACTGAAGCTTTCTTT; CDR3 protein: CATNPRTGNTEAFF
V gene: TRBV25-1; D gene: TRBD1; J gene: TRBJ2-7; clone size: few; CDR3 DNA: TGTGCCAGCAGTGCCCGGGACAGGGGCTACGAGCAGTACTTC; CDR3 protein: CASSARDRGYEQYF
V gene: TRBV10-3; D gene: TRBD2; J gene: TRBJ2-3; clone size: NA; CDR3 DNA: TGTGCCATCAGACTAGCGGGAGCAGATACGCAGTATTTT; CDR3 protein: CAIRLAGADTQYF
V gene: TRBV28; D gene: TRBD2; J gene: TRBJ2-3; clone size: many; CDR3 DNA: TGTGCCAGCAGTTTTGGCGGGAGTGGTACAGATACGCAGTATTTT; CDR3 protein: CASSFGGSGTDTQYF
V gene: TRBV15; D gene: NA; J gene: TRBJ2-1; clone size: many; CDR3 DNA: TGTGCCACCAGGAGTTATGCTGAGCAGTTCTTC; CDR3 protein: CATRSYAEQFF
V gene: TRBV7-2; D gene: NA; J gene: TRBJ1-1; clone size: many; CDR3 DNA: TGTGCCAGCGGCTTAGTCCTACAGACTGAAGCTTTCTTT; CDR3 protein: CASGLVLQTEAFF
V gene: TRBV30; D gene: TRBD2; J gene: TRBJ2-7; clone size: few; CDR3 DNA: TGTGCCTTGGGTAAGCGGGATGGATACGAGCAGTACTTC; CDR3 protein: CALGKRDGYEQYF
V gene: TRBV12-3/TRBV12-4; D gene: NA; J gene: TRBJ1-1; clone size: NA; CDR3 DNA: TGTGCCAGCAGCCATTCTGGGGGGCACACTGAAGCTTTCTTT; CDR3 protein: CASSHSGGHTEAFF
V gene: TRBV11-2; D gene: TRBD1; J gene: TRBJ1-5; clone size: NA; CDR3 DNA: TGTGCCAGCAGCTCGATCTCCCGGGACAGCCGGGCGAAGCCCCAGCATTTT; CDR3 protein: CASSSISRDSRAKPQHF
V gene: TRBV12-3/TRBV12-4; D gene: NA; J gene: TRBJ2-5; clone size: NA; CDR3 DNA: TGTGCCAGCAGTATGGATCCCCGGGACGAAGGATCGGAGACCCAGTACTTC; CDR3 protein: CASSMDPRDEGSETQYF
V gene: TRBV9; D gene: NA; J gene: TRBJ2-5; clone size: once; CDR3 DNA: TGTGCCAGCAGCTCCCGAGGCGAGGAAGAGACCCAGTACTTC; CDR3 protein: CASSSRGEEETQYF
V gene: TRBV20-1; D gene: TRBD2; J gene: TRBJ2-1; clone size: NA; CDR3 DNA: TGCAGTGCCCCGACTAGCGGGAGTTTAAATGAGCAGTTCTTC; CDR3 protein: CSAPTSGSLNEQFF
V gene: TRBV2; D gene: NA; J gene: TRBJ2-7; clone size: NA; CDR3 DNA: TGTGCCAGCAGGCGTTCCTACGAGCAGTACTTC; CDR3 protein: CASRRSYEQYF
V gene: TRBV5-1; D gene: TRBD1; J gene: TRBJ1-5; clone size: NA; CDR3 DNA: TGCGCCAGCAGCTTGGGGGGACAGGGAAAAGGGCCCCAGCATTTT; CDR3 protein: CASSLGGQGKGPQHF
V gene: TRBV24-1; D gene: TRBD2; J gene: TRBJ2-1; clone size: NA; CDR3 DNA: TGTGCCACCAGTGATCCCCTAGCGGGGGACAATGAGCAGTTCTTC; CDR3 protein: CATSDPLAGDNEQFF
V gene: TRBV19; D gene: NA; J gene: TRBJ1-5; clone size: NA; CDR3 DNA: TGTGCCAGTAGTGCATACGGCAGAGGGGAGCACCAGCCCCAGCATTTT; CDR3 protein: CASSAYGRGEHQPQHF
V gene: TRBV4-1; D gene: TRBD1; J gene: TRBJ1-4; clone size: few; CDR3 DNA: TGCGCCAGCAGCCCCCAGGACAGGGGAGGGGATGAAAAACTGTTTTTT; CDR3 protein: CASSPQDRGGDEKLFF
V gene: TRBV24-1; D gene: NA; J gene: TRBJ2-7; clone size: NA; CDR3 DNA: TGTGCCACCAGTGATCCTAACTACGAGCAGTACTTC; CDR3 protein: CATSDPNYEQYF